Given below is one TCR beta chain in context. These data originate in a study of blood T cell repertoires in COVID-19. On the study more broadly: Sources were T cells, B-cell-depleted T cells, or PBMCs; the material itself was cDNA or gDNA.

The germline gives CDR1 LNHDA, CDR2 SQIVND (reference sequence). V shed 5 bases and J shed 4 bases, with 14 bases lying between them. CDR3 length: 14 residues. Per the original data handling: It was from reference gene primer amplification that nucleated cell counts were estimated. The protocol was immunoSEQ multiplex PCR, while the TCRdb copy is restricted to in-frame clones and leaves out a portion. V and J calls and clone size come straight from that table; D and trimming were deduced from the DNA. The sample shows some 59,000 clones, 90% of them seen only once. This TCR was recovered from a man in his forties or fifties with acute or convalescent COVID-19. This chain uses TRBV19 with TRBJ1-2; D gene unclear. The sequenced sample was peripheral blood. The CDR3 sequence is CASSLATPSYGYTF. The DNA for the CDR3 is TGTGCCAGTAGTCTAGCCACACCATCCTATGGCTACACCTTC.